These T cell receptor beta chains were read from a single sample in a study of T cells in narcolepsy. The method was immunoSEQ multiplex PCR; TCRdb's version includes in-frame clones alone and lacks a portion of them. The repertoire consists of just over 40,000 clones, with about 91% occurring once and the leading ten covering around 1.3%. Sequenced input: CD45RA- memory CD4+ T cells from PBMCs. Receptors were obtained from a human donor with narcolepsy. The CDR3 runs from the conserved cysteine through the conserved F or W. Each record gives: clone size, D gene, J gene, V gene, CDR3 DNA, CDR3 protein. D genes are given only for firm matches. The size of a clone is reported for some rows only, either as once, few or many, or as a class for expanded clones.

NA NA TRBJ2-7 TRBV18 TGTGCCAGCTCACCCCCCTCCTTGGACGAGCAGTACTTC CASSPPSLDEQYF
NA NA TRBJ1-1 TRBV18 TGTGCCACCAAAAGGGGAGACGGTAGGTCTGAAGCTTTCTTT CATKRGDGRSEAFF
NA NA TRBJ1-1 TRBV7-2 TGTGCCAGCAGCCCAGCGGGTGAAGCTTTCTTT CASSPAGEAFF
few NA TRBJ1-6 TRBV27 TGTGCCAGCAGTTTCCGAGATTATAATTCACCCCTCCACTTT CASSFRDYNSPLHF
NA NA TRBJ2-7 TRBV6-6 TGTGCCGCCAGCCGGGTCGGCTACGAGCAGTACTTC CAASRVGYEQYF
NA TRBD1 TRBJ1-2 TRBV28 TGTGCCAGCAGTCAAGGGACAGGGGAGTCTGGCTACACCTTC CASSQGTGESGYTF
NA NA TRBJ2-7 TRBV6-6 TGTGCCAGCACCCTCGGTTCGAACGAGCAGTACTTC CASTLGSNEQYF
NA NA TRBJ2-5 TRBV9 TGTGCCAGCAGCCCCCGGGGGAGCAAAAACCAAGAGACCCAGTACTTC CASSPRGSKNQETQYF
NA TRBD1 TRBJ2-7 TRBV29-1 TGCAGCGCCGGACGGACAGGGGGCGAGCAGTACTTC CSAGRTGGEQYF
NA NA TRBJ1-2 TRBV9 TGTGCCAGCAGCGTAGATATCGGTACAGGGCAGACCTATGGCTACACCTTC CASSVDIGTGQTYGYTF
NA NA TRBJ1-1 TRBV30 TGTGCCTGGAGTGCACGGGGGAGAGGTGAAGCTTTCTTT CAWSARGRGEAFF
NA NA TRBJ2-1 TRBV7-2 TGTGCCAGCAGCTTTCCTTTGGCGGAGCAGTTCTTC CASSFPLAEQFF
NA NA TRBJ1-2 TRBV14 TGTGCCAGCAGCCAAGGGCAGATCTATGGCTACACCTTC CASSQGQIYGYTF
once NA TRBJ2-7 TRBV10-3 TGTGCCATCAGTGAGGGACAGCCCTACGAGCAGTACTTC CAISEGQPYEQYF
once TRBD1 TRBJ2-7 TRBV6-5 TGTGCCAGCCGGGACAGGGGAATCGACGAGCAGTACTTC CASRDRGIDEQYF
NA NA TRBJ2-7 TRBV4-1 TGCGCCAGCAGCCAACCGGAGGGGCTCTACGAGCAGTACTTC CASSQPEGLYEQYF
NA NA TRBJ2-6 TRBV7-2 TGTGCCAGCAGTACTGGGGCCAACGTCCTGACTTTC CASSTGANVLTF
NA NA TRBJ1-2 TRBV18 TGTGCCAGCTCCCCGGGGGTCGAGAATGGCTACACCTTC CASSPGVENGYTF
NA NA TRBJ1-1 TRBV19 TGTGCCAGTATCAAGGGGAGGGGCACTGAAGCTTTCTTT CASIKGRGTEAFF
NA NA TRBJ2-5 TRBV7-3 TGTGCCAGCAGCTTAGGTGCGGGGGAGACCCAGTACTTC CASSLGAGETQYF
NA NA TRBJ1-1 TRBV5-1 TGCGCCAGCAGCTTGTCTGAACAGGCATTCGGTGAAGCTTTCTTT CASSLSEQAFGEAFF
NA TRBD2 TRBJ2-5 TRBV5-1 TGCGCCAGCAGCCCCTCTAGCGGGAGTACGGAGACCCAGTACTTC CASSPSSGSTETQYF
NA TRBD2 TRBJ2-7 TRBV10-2 TGCGCCAGCAGGGAGATAGGGGACTACTACGAGCAGTACTTC CASREIGDYYEQYF
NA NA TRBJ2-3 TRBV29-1 TGCAGCGGCGAGGAAAGGGATACGCAGTATTTT CSGEERDTQYF
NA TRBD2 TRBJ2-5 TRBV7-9 TGTGCCAGCAGCCCCGAGGGGGGACTAGCGGTTCAAGAGACCCAGTACTTC CASSPEGGLAVQETQYF